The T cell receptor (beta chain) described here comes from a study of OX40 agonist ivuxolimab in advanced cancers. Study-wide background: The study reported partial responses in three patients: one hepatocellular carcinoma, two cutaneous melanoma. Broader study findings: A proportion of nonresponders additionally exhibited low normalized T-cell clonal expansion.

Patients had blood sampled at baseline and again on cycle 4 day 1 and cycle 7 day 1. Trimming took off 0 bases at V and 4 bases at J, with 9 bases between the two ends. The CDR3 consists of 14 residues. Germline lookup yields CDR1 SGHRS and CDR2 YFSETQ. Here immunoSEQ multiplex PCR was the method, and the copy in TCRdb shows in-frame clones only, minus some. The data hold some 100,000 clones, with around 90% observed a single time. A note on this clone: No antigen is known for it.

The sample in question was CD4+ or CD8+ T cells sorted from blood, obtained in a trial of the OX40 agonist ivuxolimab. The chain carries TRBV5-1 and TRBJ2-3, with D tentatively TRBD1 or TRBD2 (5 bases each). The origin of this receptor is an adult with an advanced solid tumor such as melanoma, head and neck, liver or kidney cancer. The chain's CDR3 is CASSLGGNADTQYF. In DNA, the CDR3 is TGCGCCAGCAGCTTGGGGGGGAACGCAGATACGCAGTATTTT. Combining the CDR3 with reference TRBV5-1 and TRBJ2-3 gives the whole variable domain KAGVTQTPRYLIKTRGQQVTLSCSPISGHRSVSWYQQTPGQGLQFLFEYFSETQRNKGNFPGRFSGRQFSNSRSEMNVSTLELGDSALYLCASSLGGNADTQYFGPGTRLTVL.